A single sample gave rise to the 24 T cell receptor beta chains below, sequenced in a study of T-cell memory formation after mild COVID-19. One entry per CDR3 protein, called by TCRdb with MiXCR from the 5' RACE reads. There are hundreds of thousands of distinct CDR3 sequences in the sample; 12% to 15% occur only once, and 22% lies in the top ten. Sequences were obtained from PBMCs or a T cell subset sorted from them (not recorded which). The receptors come from a man between 18 and 35 years old who had mild COVID-19 (a few samples of this study predate the infection). Cell type and time point are not known.

This chain uses TRBV7-6 with TRBJ2-5, with 10 nucleotides matching TRBD1. V gave up 2 bases and J gave up 4 bases; unmatched junction bases: 10. The CDR3 has 17 amino acids. Germline V gene lookup returns CDR1 SGHVS and CDR2 FNYEAQ. CDR3 nucleotides: TGTGCCAGCAGCTTACTCCGACAGGGGGCGACAGGAGAGACCCAGTACTTC. Amino acids: CASSLLRQGATGETQYF.

This clonotype has a handful of counts. V is TRBV6-6 and J is TRBJ2-2, with 11 bases lining up with TRBD2. Germline trimming cut 6 bases from V and 0 bases from J; bases unmatched to any gene: 6. The CDR3 contains 17 residues. Germline CDR1 is MNHNY and CDR2 is SVGAGI (reference sequence). The CDR3 bases are TGTGCCAGCAGCCGAACTAGCGGGGGTTCGAACACCGGGGAGCTGTTTTTT. Translating gives CASSRTSGGSNTGELFF.

The chain joins TRBV20-1 to TRBJ2-5; possible D gene TRBD1, 5 bases. The CDR3 totals 15 residues. Per the germline V gene, CDR1 is DFQATT and CDR2 is SNEGSKA (reference sequence). V gave up 0 bases and J gave up 7 bases, with 18 bases separating them. The CDR3 here is CSARDWQWAQGTQYF. The CDR3 bases are TGCAGTGCTAGAGATTGGCAGTGGGCTCAGGGGACCCAGTACTTC.

This clonotype turned up a few times. This chain connects TRBV6-1 to TRBJ1-3; D is unresolved. Deletions cut 5 bases from V and 4 bases from J, with 18 bases between. The CDR3 has 16 amino acids. Germline CDR1 reads MNHNS; CDR2 reads SASEGT. In DNA form, the CDR3 reads TGTGCCAGCAGTCGCCAGGAGGTCGCGTCCGGAAACACCATATATTTT. Its protein is CASSRQEVASGNTIYF.

This clonotype has only a few counts. J is TRBJ1-1 and V is TRBV20-1; 8 positions agree with TRBD1. The CDR3 extends over 14 amino acids. Losses at the gene ends were 3 bases for V and 12 bases for J; bases not matched to a gene: 15. Germline V gene sequence: CDR1 DFQATT, CDR2 SNEGSKA (reference sequence). DNA of the CDR3: TGCAGTGCTAGCCAGCCGCAGGGGGCGACCGATCCTTTCTTT. Protein product: CSASQPQGATDPFF.

This clonotype was found many times. The chain employs TRBV4-3 and TRBJ2-1; D is tentatively TRBD1 or TRBD2 (5 bases each). The CDR3 totals 16 residues. V lost 0 bases and J lost 4, with 13 bases in between. Germline V gene lookup returns CDR1 LGHNA and CDR2 YSLEER. The CDR3 nucleotides are TGCGCCAGCAGCCAAGATGAAGGGACGGCATACAATGAGCAGTTCTTC. Its protein product is CASSQDEGTAYNEQFF.

The chain combines TRBV6-2 or TRBV6-3 with TRBJ2-6; a weak D match, TRBD2 (5 bases). This CDR3 is built from 18 residues. Germline loops: CDR1 MNHEY, CDR2 SVGEGT. V was shortened by 5 bases and J by 0 bases, with 17 bases between the two germline ends. The CDR3 DNA follows: TGTGCCAGCAGTACCGACGGACTTCGGAACTCTGGGGCCAACGTCCTGACTTTC. Its protein product is CASSTDGLRNSGANVLTF.

This chain connects TRBV6-4 to TRBJ1-2; no firm D call. The CDR3 contains 12 residues. Germline-derived CDR1 and CDR2 are MRHNA and SNTAGT. The V end lost 7 bases, the J end lost 8 bases, and 14 bases lay between the germline ends. CDR3 residues: CASKKDSGGYTF. The CDR3 DNA is TGTGCCAGCAAAAAAGACTCGGGGGGCTACACCTTC.

The CDR3 is CASRDGSQETQYF. In DNA form, the CDR3 reads TGTGCCAGCAGAGACGGTTCGCAAGAGACCCAGTACTTC. The chain links TRBV25-1 to TRBJ2-5; D call uncertain. V was clipped by 6 bases and J by 2 bases, with 10 bases between them. This CDR3 region has 13 residues. Germline V gives CDR1 MGHDK, CDR2 SYGVNS. The variable domain in full, with the rest retrieved from reference TRBV25-1 and TRBJ2-5, is EADIYQTPRYLVIGTGKKITLECSQTMGHDKMYWYQQDPGMELHLIHYSYGVNSTEKGDLSSESTVSRIRTEHFPLTLESARPSHTSQYLCASRDGSQETQYFGPGTRLLVL.

This clonotype came up many times. The chain links TRBV21-1 to TRBJ2-7; the DNA was not compared with TRBD1, the D call given in the table. TRBV21-1 is reported as a pseudogene. The CDR3 has 18 amino acids. In DNA form, the CDR3 reads TGTGCCAGCAGCATTAAGAGGAAGGGGGTGTCTCGCTCCTACGAGCAGTACTTC. This sequence encodes CASSIKRKGVSRSYEQYF.

In its sample, this clonotype was seen many times. The chain couples TRBV10-2 to TRBJ2-2; D not resolved. CDR1 is WSHSY, CDR2 SAAADI, per germline. The CDR3 has 16 residues. Trimming removed 3 bases at V and 0 bases at J, with 11 bases between. The CDR3 coding sequence is TGCGCCAGCAGTGAACAAGCCCCCGCGAACACCGGGGAGCTGTTTTTT. This codes for CASSEQAPANTGELFF.

The rearrangement joins TRBV11-3 to TRBJ2-7; D is tentatively TRBD1 or TRBD2 (5 bases each). Per the germline V gene, CDR1 is SGHNT and CDR2 is YENEEA. Between the trimmed V and J ends, which lost 0 bases and 3 bases, there was a span of 12 bases. The length of the CDR3 is 15 residues. CDR3 sequence: CASSLEPGRHYEQYF. CDR3 nucleotides: TGTGCCAGCAGCTTAGAACCGGGACGCCACTACGAGCAGTACTTC. The full variable domain, its missing parts supplied by reference TRBV11-3 and TRBJ2-7, is EAGVVQSPRYKIIEKKQPVAFWCNPISGHNTLYWYLQNLGQGPELLIRYENEEAVDDSQLPKDRFSAERLKGVDSTLKIQPAELGDSAVYLCASSLEPGRHYEQYFGPGTRLTVT.

This clonotype appeared many times. The CDR3 nucleotides read TGTGCCAGCAGCCTTCATCCCGGAACAGGGAACTACGAGCAGTACGTC. It encodes CASSLHPGTGNYEQYV. The chain couples TRBV6-6 to TRBJ2-7, with D perhaps TRBD1 (6 bases). Looked up from germline, CDR1 is MNHNY and CDR2 is SVGAGI (reference sequence). V was trimmed by 6 bases and J by 3 bases, leaving 21 bases between them. CDR3 length: 16 amino acids.

This clonotype was observed a few times. This chain connects TRBV7-9 to TRBJ2-7; 8 nucleotides agree with TRBD1. The CDR3 spans 15 residues. Germline V gives CDR1 SEHNR, CDR2 FQNEAQ (reference sequence). Trimming removed 5 bases from V and 3 bases from J; junction bases left unmatched: 9. CDR3 DNA sequence: TGTGCCAGCAGCCAGGAAGGACAGGGTTACTACGAGCAGTACTTC. It codes for CASSQEGQGYYEQYF.

This clonotype has ten or more counts. The V and J genes are TRBV5-1 and TRBJ2-1; D not certain. The CDR3 spans 14 residues. The ends were cut back, 0 bases at V and 7 bases at J, with 11 bases in the middle. Per the germline V gene, CDR1 is SGHRS and CDR2 is YFSETQ. The CDR3 nucleotides are TGCGCCAGCAGCTTGGACCTGGACCGTAATGAGCAGTTCTTC. Its translation: CASSLDLDRNEQFF.

The table lists this clonotype with many counts. The V call is TRBV25-1, the J call TRBJ2-7, with 7 nucleotides matching TRBD2. This CDR3 region has 16 residues. Germline CDR1 and CDR2: MGHDK and SYGVNS. Trimming at V came to 2 bases and at J to 5 bases, leaving 12 bases not matched to a gene. The CDR3 reads CASSEGGPAGWDEQYF. The CDR3 DNA reads TGTGCCAGCAGTGAAGGAGGCCCAGCGGGGTGGGACGAGCAGTACTTC.

This clonotype was recorded at least ten times. The gene calls are TRBV5-8 and TRBJ1-5; maybe TRBD1 (5 bases). Trimming removed 2 bases at V and 2 bases at J, with 14 bases between. The germline CDR1 and CDR2 sequences are SGHTS and YDEGEE. The CDR3 is 16 residues long. The CDR3 nucleotides read TGTGCCAGCAGCTTATGGGCAGGGATAGGCAATCAGCCCCAGCATTTT. Protein: CASSLWAGIGNQPQHF.

The chain is built from TRBV20-1 and TRBJ2-1; D might be TRBD1 (5 bases). Germline loops: CDR1 DFQATT, CDR2 SNEGSKA (reference sequence). V was clipped by 3 bases and J by 0 bases, with 12 bases between them. CDR3 length equals 15 residues. CDR3 in amino acids: CSASGADSSYNEQFF. Written as DNA, the CDR3 is TGCAGTGCTAGTGGTGCCGACAGCTCCTACAATGAGCAGTTCTTC.

In its sample, this clonotype was seen a few times. The chain joins TRBV28 to TRBJ2-7, with a possible D match to TRBD1 (6 bases). The V end was cut by 6 bases, the J end by 2 bases, with 14 bases between. CDR1 MDHEN and CDR2 SYDVKM come from the germline V gene. There are 14 residues in the CDR3. CDR3 nucleotide sequence: TGTGCCAGCAGCCCACCCGACAGGACCTACGAGCAGTACGTC. Protein: CASSPPDRTYEQYV.

This clonotype has only a few counts. This chain uses TRBV27 with TRBJ2-3, with D uncertain. The V gene's germline CDR1 is MNHEY and CDR2 SMNVEV (reference sequence). The length of the CDR3 is 16 residues. Trimming removed 4 bases from V and 2 bases from J, with 16 bases in between. For the CDR3, the DNA is TGTGCCAGCAGTTGGCGGTCTTTACGGCCCACAGATACGCAGTATTTT. Translation gives CASSWRSLRPTDTQYF.

In its sample, this clonotype was seen once. CDR3: CASSSIWTPVVSGDTEAFF. DNA for the CDR3: TGTGCCAGCAGTTCAATCTGGACCCCAGTCGTGTCAGGAGACACTGAAGCTTTCTTT. This chain uses TRBV28 with TRBJ1-1; D unclear. Germline CDR1 and CDR2: MDHEN and SYDVKM. The CDR3 consists of 19 residues. V was clipped by 4 bases and J by 3 bases, with 27 bases between them.

This clonotype was detected only a few times. The V gene is TRBV18, the J gene TRBJ2-1; D possibly matches TRBD1 or TRBD2 (5 bases each). Trimming left V 2 bases short and J 15 bases short, with 11 bases between. CDR3 length: 11 amino acids. Germline V gene data show CDR1 as KGHSH and CDR2 as LQKENI. The CDR3 sequence is CASSPGTRGFF. The CDR3 DNA reads TGTGCCAGCTCACCAGGGACGAGGGGGTTCTTC.

This clonotype was seen a handful of times. The gene calls are TRBV5-1 and TRBJ2-4, with 8 bases lining up with TRBD2. The CDR3 spans 12 residues. The germline CDR1 and CDR2 sequences are SGHRS and YFSETQ. Unmatched junction bases numbered 0, after V lost 5 bases and J lost 5 bases. For the CDR3, the DNA is TGCGCCAGCAGAGCGGGGGAAAACATTCAGTACTTC. The encoded protein is CASRAGENIQYF. Using reference TRBV5-1 and TRBJ2-4 for the parts outside the CDR3, the full variable domain is KAGVTQTPRYLIKTRGQQVTLSCSPISGHRSVSWYQQTPGQGLQFLFEYFSETQRNKGNFPGRFSGRQFSNSRSEMNVSTLELGDSALYLCASRAGENIQYFGAGTRLSVL.

The rearrangement uses TRBV19 and TRBJ2-3; D is uncertain. Germline assignment: CDR1 LNHDA and CDR2 SQIVND (reference sequence). Trimming took off 4 bases at V and 1 base at J, with 12 bases between the two ends. This CDR3 has 15 residues. The CDR3 DNA sequence: TGTGCCAGTAGTACCTCGCGGAAGGGCACAGATACGCAGTATTTT. Encoded protein: CASSTSRKGTDTQYF.